The rows below give T cell receptor beta chains drawn from one sample of a study of read filtering for tumor transcriptome and immune sequencing. MiXCR, applied by TCRdb to the reads, yields one record per CDR3 protein. The top ten clones hold 8% to 13% of a sample with around 130,000 distinct CDR3 sequences, 10% to 15% of them seen once. Specimen: a population of CD138-negative cells sorted from bone marrow. The receptors come from a donor aged 40 or older with multiple myeloma. CDR3s include the opening cysteine and the closing phenylalanine or tryptophan. A D gene is named only where the DNA matches it firmly. The size of a clone is reported for some rows only, either as once, few or many, or as a class for expanded clones.

DNA | CDR3 | V | length | D | size | J
TGCGCCAGCAGAGCCACAGGGGGCGAGATCGGGGAGCTGTTTTTT | CASRATGGEIGELFF | TRBV5-1 | 15 | TRBD1 | - | TRBJ2-2
TGTGCCAGCAGTTGCGGGTCACCAACTAATGAAAAACTGTTTTTT | CASSCGSPTNEKLFF | TRBV6-5 | 15 | - | many | TRBJ1-4
TGTGCCAGCTCACCAGGCAGTAATCGCAATCAGCCCCAGCATTTT | CASSPGSNRNQPQHF | TRBV18 | 15 | - | - | TRBJ1-5
TGCAGCGTTGAAGTGGGCCACTTGAACACTGAAGCTTTCTTT | CSVEVGHLNTEAFF | TRBV29-1 | 14 | - | few | TRBJ1-1
TGTGCCACCGAGACAGGCGGAAGCACCATATATTTT | CATETGGSTIYF | TRBV19 | 12 | - | - | TRBJ1-3
TGCAGTGCTAGTTTGGACACTGAAGCTTTCTTT | CSASLDTEAFF | TRBV20-1 | 11 | - | many | TRBJ1-1
TGCGCCAGCAGCTTGGCCACCACTAGCGGGGTCACCGGGGAGCTGTTTTTT | CASSLATTSGVTGELFF | TRBV5-1 | 17 | TRBD2 | many | TRBJ2-2
TGTGCCAGCAGCCAACCCCCCCGGGGAGCGGGAGGGCGCGATGAGCAGTTCTTC | CASSQPPRGAGGRDEQFF | TRBV3-1 | 18 | TRBD2 | many | TRBJ2-1
TGCGCCAGCAGCCGAGGAGAGGCAGGGGGCGCTGGCTACACCTTC | CASSRGEAGGAGYTF | TRBV4-1 | 15 | TRBD1 | many | TRBJ1-2
TGTGCCTGGATAGGACCGGTGACAGGGGCCAACGTCCTGACTTTC | CAWIGPVTGANVLTF | TRBV30 | 15 | - | few | TRBJ2-6
TGTGCCAGCAGTCGGACCGGTAGCAATCAGCCCCAGCATTTT | CASSRTGSNQPQHF | TRBV6-5 | 14 | - | few | TRBJ1-5
TGTGCCAGCAGAGGGCCAGGACCAGATACGCAGTATTTT | CASRGPGPDTQYF | TRBV6-1 | 13 | - | many | TRBJ2-3
TGTGCCAGCAGTGAACGCAACGGTTGGACAGATACGCAGTATTTT | CASSERNGWTDTQYF | TRBV2 | 15 | - | many | TRBJ2-3
TGCGCCAGCGCCATAATGACAGGGGGAAGCGTCAAGCCCCAGCATTTT | CASAIMTGGSVKPQHF | TRBV10-2 | 16 | TRBD1 | few | TRBJ1-5
TGCAGTGCTAGTCCCCAGGGGGATCAGCCCCAGCATTTT | CSASPQGDQPQHF | TRBV20-1 | 13 | TRBD1 | many | TRBJ1-5
TGCGCCAGCAGCTCCAGGGTTCGAGGGTCCTACAATGAGCAGTTCTTC | CASSSRVRGSYNEQFF | TRBV5-1 | 16 | - | many | TRBJ2-1
TGTGCCAGCAGCTTAATGGGACAGGGGCGCCAAGATACGCAGTATTTT | CASSLMGQGRQDTQYF | TRBV7-2 | 16 | TRBD1 | many | TRBJ2-3
TGTGCCAGTAGCTTAAGCGGGGGGCGGGGAGATACGCAGTATTTT | CASSLSGGRGDTQYF | TRBV5-4 | 15 | TRBD2 | many | TRBJ2-3
TGTGCCAGCAGCCGGGAGGGGGCTGAGACCCAGTACTTC | CASSREGAETQYF | TRBV11-2 | 13 | - | - | TRBJ2-5
TGTGCCAGTACCTTCGGGACTAGCGGGAGCAATGAGCAGTTCTTC | CASTFGTSGSNEQFF | TRBV19 | 15 | TRBD2 | many | TRBJ2-1
TGTGCCAGCAGGGGCCAGGGGGCGAGCAATCAGCCCCAGCATTTT | CASRGQGASNQPQHF | TRBV6-5 | 15 | TRBD1 | many | TRBJ1-5
TGCGCCAGCAGCCAGTCGGGGGTGGGCACTGAAGCTTTCTTT | CASSQSGVGTEAFF | TRBV5-1 | 14 | - | many | TRBJ1-1
TGCAGTGCCCCAGTCTGGGACACTGAAGCTTTCTTT | CSAPVWDTEAFF | TRBV20-1 | 12 | - | few | TRBJ1-1
TGTGCCAGCAGCCCTGGGGGTGGAAGGGTGAACACTGAAGCTTTCTTT | CASSPGGGRVNTEAFF | TRBV11-2 | 16 | - | many | TRBJ1-1
TGTGCCAGCAGGGGGACAGGGGTAAATCAGCCCCAGCATTTT | CASRGTGVNQPQHF | TRBV2 | 14 | TRBD1 | many | TRBJ1-5
TGTGCCTGGAGGAGGCCGATCGCGAACACCGGGGAGCTGTTTTTT | CAWRRPIANTGELFF | TRBV30 | 15 | - | many | TRBJ2-2
TGTGCCAGCAGTCTACGGCAGACAGGGACGCAGTATTTT | CASSLRQTGTQYF | TRBV12-3/TRBV12-4 | 13 | TRBD1 | many | TRBJ2-3
TGTGCCAGTAGTATAGAAACCCCCAGCTACAATGAGCAGTTCTTC | CASSIETPSYNEQFF | TRBV19 | 15 | - | many | TRBJ2-1
TGCAGTGCTAGAGGTCTCCGGGACTTCTACGAGCAGTACTTC | CSARGLRDFYEQYF | TRBV20-1 | 14 | - | many | TRBJ2-7
TGTGCCAGCGCAAGAGGGGGTACGAACACTGAAGCTTTCTTT | CASARGGTNTEAFF | TRBV12-3/TRBV12-4 | 14 | - | many | TRBJ1-1
TGCGCCAGCAGCCAAGCGGACTACCGAGACACCGGGGAGCTGTTTTTT | CASSQADYRDTGELFF | TRBV4-1 | 16 | - | many | TRBJ2-2
TGTGCCAGCAGCGGGGGGAGGACAGGGGTCAACAATGAGCAGTTCTTC | CASSGGRTGVNNEQFF | TRBV7-9 | 16 | TRBD1 | few | TRBJ2-1
TGCAGTGCTGGGCTTCTGGGAGGGCTCCAAGAGACCCAGTACTTC | CSAGLLGGLQETQYF | TRBV20-1 | 15 | TRBD2 | - | TRBJ2-5
TGCAGCGTTGCTCCGGGACAGGGGGGGGACGAGCAGTACTTC | CSVAPGQGGDEQYF | TRBV29-1 | 14 | TRBD1 | many | TRBJ2-7
TGTGCCAGCAGTCCCTGGCAGGGTCAAGAGACCCAGTACTTC | CASSPWQGQETQYF | TRBV28 | 14 | - | many | TRBJ2-5
TGTGCCAGTAGGTCACCCTTTAGCACAGATACGCAGTATTTT | CASRSPFSTDTQYF | TRBV19 | 14 | - | many | TRBJ2-3
TGTGCCAGCAGCCCCTCCGGGACAGGGTCTGAAAAACTGTTTTTT | CASSPSGTGSEKLFF | TRBV7-2 | 15 | TRBD1 | many | TRBJ1-4
TGCGCCAGCAGCTTGGTGGGACAGGGGGTAGAGACCCAGTACTTC | CASSLVGQGVETQYF | TRBV5-1 | 15 | TRBD1 | many | TRBJ2-5
TGTGCCAGCAGCTTGGGGGACACCCATTACGAGCAGTACTTC | CASSLGDTHYEQYF | TRBV5-5 | 14 | - | many | TRBJ2-7
TGCGCCAGCAGCCGGGAAGTCGGCGGCTACAATGAGCAGTTCTTC | CASSREVGGYNEQFF | TRBV5-1 | 15 | - | many | TRBJ2-1
TGTGCCAGCAGCTTAAAGTGGGGGGTGTCCGGACAAAACACTGAAGCTTTCTTT | CASSLKWGVSGQNTEAFF | TRBV12-3/TRBV12-4 | 18 | - | many | TRBJ1-1
TGTGCCAGCAGCGCCGGACAGGGGCCCAGGGAACTGTTTTTT | CASSAGQGPRELFF | TRBV3-1 | 14 | TRBD1 | many | TRBJ1-4
TGCAGTGCTAGAGACATAGGCAGCGGGAGGAACTACGAGCAGTACTTC | CSARDIGSGRNYEQYF | TRBV20-1 | 16 | TRBD2 | - | TRBJ2-7
TGTGCCAGCAGTCCCGGGGCCTGGGGGGATCAGCCCCAGCATTTT | CASSPGAWGDQPQHF | TRBV27 | 15 | - | few | TRBJ1-5
TGTGCCAGCAGTTACTCGGGGACCCAAGAGACCCAGTACTTC | CASSYSGTQETQYF | TRBV6-5 | 14 | - | many | TRBJ2-5
TGTGCCAGCAGCAGATCGACAGGGACTAGCACAGATACGCAGTATTTT | CASSRSTGTSTDTQYF | TRBV28 | 16 | - | many | TRBJ2-3
TGTGCCAGCAGCCTGTCCGGGACAGCGGGAACTGAAGCTTTCTTT | CASSLSGTAGTEAFF | TRBV3-1 | 15 | TRBD1 | many | TRBJ1-1
TGTGCCACCCAGACCGGGCCGTTTGAAAAACTGTTTTTT | CATQTGPFEKLFF | TRBV6-6 | 13 | - | many | TRBJ1-4
TGTGCCAGCAGCTCCCCGAGGCGTTTGTACGAGCAGTACTTC | CASSSPRRLYEQYF | TRBV2 | 14 | - | many | TRBJ2-7
TGTGCCAGCAGCCCAACTCCAGGGAACGCTGAAGCTTTCTTT | CASSPTPGNAEAFF | TRBV28 | 14 | - | - | TRBJ1-1
TGTGCCAGCAGTGAAAGGGAACGAAACAATGAGCAGTTCTTC | CASSERERNNEQFF | TRBV6-1 | 14 | - | many | TRBJ2-1
TGTGCCAGCAGCTTAGGGGCCTCCTACGAGCAGTACTTC | CASSLGASYEQYF | TRBV7-8 | 13 | - | many | TRBJ2-7
TGTGCCAGCAGCTTGGGGACAGACTATAATTCACCCCTCCACTTT | CASSLGTDYNSPLHF | TRBV7-2 | 15 | TRBD1 | - | TRBJ1-6
TGTGCCAGCAGCTTTAGCGGGATTGGCACAGATACGCAGTATTTT | CASSFSGIGTDTQYF | TRBV5-4 | 15 | TRBD2 | few | TRBJ2-3
TGTGCCAGCAGATGGGACTTAACCTACGAGCAGTACTTC | CASRWDLTYEQYF | TRBV2 | 13 | - | many | TRBJ2-7
TGCGCCAGCAGCCAGGACAGGGGGTGGGAGGAGCAGTACTTC | CASSQDRGWEEQYF | TRBV5-1 | 14 | TRBD1 | many | TRBJ2-7
TGCAGCGTACAGACAGTGTACCAACCCGAGCAGTACTTC | CSVQTVYQPEQYF | TRBV29-1 | 13 | - | many | TRBJ2-7